The next 6 T cell receptor beta chains were all read from a single sample in a study of identical twins' blood T cells. TCRdb passed the 5' RACE reads through MiXCR, listing each CDR3 protein once. The sample yields 350,000 to 400,000 distinct CDR3 sequences, over 25% seen once. The sample comprised PBMCs. These receptors were collected from a woman aged 18 to 55 in good health.

This clonotype was detected only a few times. The chain couples TRBV7-2 to TRBJ2-7; TRBD2 is a possible D gene (6 bases). CDR1 is SGHTA and CDR2 is FQGNSA in the germline V gene. V was pared by 6 bases and J by 6 bases, with 27 bases between. There are 17 residues in the CDR3. CDR3 DNA: TGTGCCAGCAGTTTAAAAGGATCTCGGGGGAATTCGGGCGAGCAGTACTTC. As protein: CASSLKGSRGNSGEQYF.

The rearrangement joins TRBV11-2 to TRBJ1-4; D perhaps matches TRBD1 (6 bases). Per germline, CDR1 SGHAT and CDR2 FQNNGV. CDR3 length: 15 residues. V was shortened by 8 bases and J by 1 base, with 14 bases between the two germline ends. The CDR3 loop is CASSIKGGTNEKLFF. In nucleotides, the CDR3 is TGTGCCAGCTCCATCAAGGGGGGAACTAATGAAAAACTGTTTTTT.

This clonotype has a handful of counts. The chain employs TRBV5-1 and TRBJ2-5, with TRBD2 as a possible D gene (6 bases). This CDR3 contains 14 residues. The ends were cut back, 0 bases at V and 5 bases at J, with 11 bases in the middle. Germline lookup yields CDR1 SGHRS and CDR2 YFSETQ. CDR3 bases: TGCGCCAGCAGCTTGGCATCTAGCGAGGAGACCCAGTACTTC. The encoded protein is CASSLASSEETQYF. The entire variable domain, with the rest obtained from reference TRBV5-1 and TRBJ2-5, is as follows: KAGVTQTPRYLIKTRGQQVTLSCSPISGHRSVSWYQQTPGQGLQFLFEYFSETQRNKGNFPGRFSGRQFSNSRSEMNVSTLELGDSALYLCASSLASSEETQYFGPGTRLLVL.

On this clonotype itself: Possible read error: a much larger clone is one base away. V and J are TRBV2 and TRBJ2-2; 11 nucleotides line up with TRBD2. CDR3 length equals 16 residues. Germline V gene sequence: CDR1 SNHLY, CDR2 FYNNEI. The CDR3 bases are TGTGCCAGCCGCGACCTGACTAGCGGGGTCACCTGGGAGCTGTTTTTT. This gives the protein CASRDLTSGVTWELFF.

V is TRBV2 and J is TRBJ1-1, with 7 bases matching TRBD1. V trimming: 4 bases; J trimming: 8 bases; junction bases outside the gene matches: 7. This CDR3 is built from 13 residues. CDR1 is SNHLY and CDR2 is FYNNEI in the germline V gene. For the CDR3, the DNA is TGTGCCAGCAGTGCCACAGGGGCCAGGGAAGCTTTCTTT. Its translation is CASSATGAREAFF.

The V call is TRBV5-1, the J call TRBJ1-5; D gene ambiguous. V lost 0 bases, J lost 3 bases, and 10 bases lay in between. The CDR3 sequence is 15 residues long. From germline, CDR1 is SGHRS and CDR2 YFSETQ. The CDR3 region is CASSLDGSFNQPQHF. In DNA, the CDR3 is TGCGCCAGCAGCTTGGATGGGTCCTTCAATCAGCCCCAGCATTTT.